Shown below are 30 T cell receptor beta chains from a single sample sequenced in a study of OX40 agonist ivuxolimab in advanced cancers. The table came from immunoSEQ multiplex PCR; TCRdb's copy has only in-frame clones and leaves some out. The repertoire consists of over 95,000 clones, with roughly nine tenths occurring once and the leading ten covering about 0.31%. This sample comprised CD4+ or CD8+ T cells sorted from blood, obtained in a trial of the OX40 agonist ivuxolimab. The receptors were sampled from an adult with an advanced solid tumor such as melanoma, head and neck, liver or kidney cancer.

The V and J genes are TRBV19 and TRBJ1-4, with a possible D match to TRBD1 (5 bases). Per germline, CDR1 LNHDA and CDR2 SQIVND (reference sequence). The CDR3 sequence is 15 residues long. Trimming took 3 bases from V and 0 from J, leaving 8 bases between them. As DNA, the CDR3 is TGTGCCAGTAGTATTGGGGGGTCAACTAATGAAAAACTGTTTTTT. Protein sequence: CASSIGGSTNEKLFF.

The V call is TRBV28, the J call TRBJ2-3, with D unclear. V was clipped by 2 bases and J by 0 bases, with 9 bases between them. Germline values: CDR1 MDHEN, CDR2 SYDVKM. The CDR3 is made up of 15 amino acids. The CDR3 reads CASSLRPTSTDTQYF. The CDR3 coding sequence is TGTGCCAGCAGTTTAAGGCCGACTAGCACAGATACGCAGTATTTT.

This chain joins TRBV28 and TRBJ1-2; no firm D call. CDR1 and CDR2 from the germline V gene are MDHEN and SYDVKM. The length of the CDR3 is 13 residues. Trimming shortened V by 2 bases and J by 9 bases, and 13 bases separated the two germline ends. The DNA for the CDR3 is TGTGCCAGCAGTTTAATAGGGATGGTCAGCTACACCTTC. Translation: CASSLIGMVSYTF.

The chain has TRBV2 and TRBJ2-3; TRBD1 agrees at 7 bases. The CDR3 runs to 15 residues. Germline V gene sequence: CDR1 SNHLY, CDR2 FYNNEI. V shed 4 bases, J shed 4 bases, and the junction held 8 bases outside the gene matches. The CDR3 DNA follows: TGTGCCAGCAGTGGTGGTTGGGACAGTCCAGATACGCAGTATTTT. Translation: CASSGGWDSPDTQYF. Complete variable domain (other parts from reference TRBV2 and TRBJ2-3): EPEVTQTPSHQVTQMGQEVILRCVPISNHLYFYWYRQILGQKVEFLVSFYNNEISEKSEIFDDQFSVERPDGSNFTLKIRSTKLEDSAMYFCASSGGWDSPDTQYFGPGTRLTVL.

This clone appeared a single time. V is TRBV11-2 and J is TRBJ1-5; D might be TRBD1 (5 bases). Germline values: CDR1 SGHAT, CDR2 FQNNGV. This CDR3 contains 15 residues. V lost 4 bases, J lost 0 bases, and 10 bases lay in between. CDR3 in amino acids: CASSSGTHSNQPQHF. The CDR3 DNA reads TGTGCCAGCAGCTCCGGGACGCATAGCAATCAGCCCCAGCATTTT. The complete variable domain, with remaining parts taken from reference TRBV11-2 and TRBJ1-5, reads EAGVAQSPRYKIIEKRQSVAFWCNPISGHATLYWYQQILGQGPKLLIQFQNNGVVDDSQLPKDRFSAERLKGVDSTLKIQPAKLEDSAVYLCASSSGTHSNQPQHFGDGTRLSIL.

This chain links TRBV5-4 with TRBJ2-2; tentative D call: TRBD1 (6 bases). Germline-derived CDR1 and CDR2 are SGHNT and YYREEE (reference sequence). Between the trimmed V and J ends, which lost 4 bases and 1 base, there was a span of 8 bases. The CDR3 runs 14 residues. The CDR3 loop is CASSRGQNTGELFF. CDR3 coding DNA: TGTGCCAGCAGCAGGGGACAGAACACCGGGGAGCTGTTTTTT. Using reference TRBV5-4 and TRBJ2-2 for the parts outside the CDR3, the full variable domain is ETGVTQSPTHLIKTRGQQVTLRCSSQSGHNTVSWYQQALGQGPQFIFQYYREEENGRGNFPPRFSGLQFPNYSSELNVNALELDDSALYLCASSRGQNTGELFFGEGSRLTVL.

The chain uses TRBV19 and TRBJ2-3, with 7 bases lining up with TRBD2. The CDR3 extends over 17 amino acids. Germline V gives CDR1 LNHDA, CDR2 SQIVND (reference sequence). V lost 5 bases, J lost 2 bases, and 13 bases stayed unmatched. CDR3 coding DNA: TGTGCCAGTAGTGCTGGGCGGGAGCCCCCTTACACAGATACGCAGTATTTT. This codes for CASSAGREPPYTDTQYF.

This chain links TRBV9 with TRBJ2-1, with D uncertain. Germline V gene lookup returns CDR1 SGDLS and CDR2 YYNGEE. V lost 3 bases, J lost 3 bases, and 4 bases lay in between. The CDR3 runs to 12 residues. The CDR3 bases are TGTGCCAGCAGCGCGAACTACAATGAGCAGTTCTTC. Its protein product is CASSANYNEQFF. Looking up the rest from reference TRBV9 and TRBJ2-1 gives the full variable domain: DSGVTQTPKHLITATGQRVTLRCSPRSGDLSVYWYQQSLDQGLQFLIQYYNGEERAKGNILERFSAQQFPDLHSELNLSSLELGDSALYFCASSANYNEQFFGPGTRLTVL.

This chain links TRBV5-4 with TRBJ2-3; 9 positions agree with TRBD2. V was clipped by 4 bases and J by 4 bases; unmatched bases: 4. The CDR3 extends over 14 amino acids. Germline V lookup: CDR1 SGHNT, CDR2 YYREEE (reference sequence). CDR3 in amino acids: CASSRTSDADTQYF. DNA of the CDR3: TGTGCCAGCAGCCGGACTAGCGATGCAGATACGCAGTATTTT.

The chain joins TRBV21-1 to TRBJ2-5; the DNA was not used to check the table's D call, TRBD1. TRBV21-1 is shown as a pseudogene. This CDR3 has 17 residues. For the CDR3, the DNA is TGTGCCAGCAGCAAAGAGGGGCGGACAGGGGTGGAGGAGACCCAGTACTTC. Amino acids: CASSKEGRTGVEETQYF.

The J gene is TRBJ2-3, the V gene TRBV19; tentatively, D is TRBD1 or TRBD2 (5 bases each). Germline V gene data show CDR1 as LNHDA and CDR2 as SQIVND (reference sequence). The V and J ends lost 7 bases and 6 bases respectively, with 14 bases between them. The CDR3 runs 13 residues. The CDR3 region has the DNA TGTGCCAGTAAGCGGCAGGGCGGGGATACGCAGTATTTT. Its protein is CASKRQGGDTQYF.

The CDR3 nucleotides read TGTGCCAGCAGTACTGGCGGGACATTAACTACCGGGGAGCTGTTTTTT. Translating gives CASSTGGTLTTGELFF. The V and J genes are TRBV7-2 and TRBJ2-2; either TRBD1 or TRBD2 may fit D (6 bases each). In germline, CDR1 is SGHTA, CDR2 FQGNSA. The CDR3 is made up of 16 amino acids. The ends were cut back, 6 bases at V and 5 bases at J, with 19 bases in the middle.

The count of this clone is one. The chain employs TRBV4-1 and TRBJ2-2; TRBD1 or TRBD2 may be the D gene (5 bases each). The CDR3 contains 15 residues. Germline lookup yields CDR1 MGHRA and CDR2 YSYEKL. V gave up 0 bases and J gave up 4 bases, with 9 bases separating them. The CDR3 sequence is CASSQDPGTTGELFF. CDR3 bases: TGCGCCAGCAGCCAAGATCCAGGGACCACCGGGGAGCTGTTTTTT.

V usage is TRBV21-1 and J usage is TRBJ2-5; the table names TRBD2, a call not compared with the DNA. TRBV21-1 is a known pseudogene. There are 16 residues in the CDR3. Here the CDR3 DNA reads TGTGCCAGCAGCAAAGTCCTAGCGGGAAGTCAAGAGACCCAGTACTTC. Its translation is CASSKVLAGSQETQYF.

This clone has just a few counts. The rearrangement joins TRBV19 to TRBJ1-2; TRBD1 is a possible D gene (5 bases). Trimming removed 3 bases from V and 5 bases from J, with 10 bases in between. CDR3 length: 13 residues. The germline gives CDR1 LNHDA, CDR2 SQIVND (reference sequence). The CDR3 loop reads CASSIGAGYGYTF. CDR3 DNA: TGTGCCAGTAGTATCGGGGCAGGGTATGGCTACACCTTC. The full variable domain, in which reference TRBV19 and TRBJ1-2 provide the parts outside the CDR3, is DGGITQSPKYLFRKEGQNVTLSCEQNLNHDAMYWYRQDPGQGLRLIYYSQIVNDFQKGDIAEGYSVSREKKESFPLTVTSAQKNPTAFYLCASSIGAGYGYTFGSGTRLTVV.

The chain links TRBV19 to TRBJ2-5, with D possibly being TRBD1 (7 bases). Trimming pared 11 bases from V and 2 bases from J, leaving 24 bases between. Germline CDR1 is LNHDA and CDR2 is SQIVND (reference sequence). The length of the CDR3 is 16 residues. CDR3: CASKGRGQGEQETQYF. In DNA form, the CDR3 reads TGTGCCTCCAAAGGGCGGGGTCAGGGGGAACAAGAGACCCAGTACTTC.

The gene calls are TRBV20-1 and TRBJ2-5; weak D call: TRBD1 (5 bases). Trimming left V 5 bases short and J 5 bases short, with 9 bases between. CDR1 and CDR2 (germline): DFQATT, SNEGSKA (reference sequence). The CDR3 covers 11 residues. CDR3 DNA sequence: TGCAGTGCTTGGGGCGGCGAGACCCAGTACTTC. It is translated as CSAWGGETQYF.

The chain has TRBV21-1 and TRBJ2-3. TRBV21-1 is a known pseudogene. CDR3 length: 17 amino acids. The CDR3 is CASSKAGVRVLTDTQYF. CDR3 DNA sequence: TGTGCCAGCAGCAAAGCGGGGGTCAGAGTCCTCACAGATACGCAGTATTTT.

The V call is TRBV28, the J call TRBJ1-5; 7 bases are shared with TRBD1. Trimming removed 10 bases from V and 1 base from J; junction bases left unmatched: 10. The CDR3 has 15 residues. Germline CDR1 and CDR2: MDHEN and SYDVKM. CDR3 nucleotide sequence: TGTGCCACTAAAAACCAGGGGGGAAGCAATCAGCCCCAGCATTTT. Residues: CATKNQGGSNQPQHF.

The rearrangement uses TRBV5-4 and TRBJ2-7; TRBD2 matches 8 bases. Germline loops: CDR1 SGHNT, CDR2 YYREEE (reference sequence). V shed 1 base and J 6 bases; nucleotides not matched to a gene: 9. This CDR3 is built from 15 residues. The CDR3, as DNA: TGTGCCAGCAGCTTGACGGACGGGAGGGGATCCGAGCAGTACTTC. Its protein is CASSLTDGRGSEQYF.

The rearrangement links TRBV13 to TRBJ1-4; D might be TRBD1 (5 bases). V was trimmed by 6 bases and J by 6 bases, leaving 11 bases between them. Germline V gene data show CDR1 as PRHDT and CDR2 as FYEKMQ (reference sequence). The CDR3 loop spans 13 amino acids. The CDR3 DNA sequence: TGTGCCAGCAGAAGGGGATATGATGAAAAACTGTTTTTT. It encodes CASRRGYDEKLFF.

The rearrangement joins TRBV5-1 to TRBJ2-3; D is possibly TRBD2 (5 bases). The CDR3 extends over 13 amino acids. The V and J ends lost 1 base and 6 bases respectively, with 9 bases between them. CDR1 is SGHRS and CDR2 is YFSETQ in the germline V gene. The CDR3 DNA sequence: TGCGCCAGCAGCTTGCGGGATCGGGATACGCAGTATTTT. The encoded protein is CASSLRDRDTQYF.

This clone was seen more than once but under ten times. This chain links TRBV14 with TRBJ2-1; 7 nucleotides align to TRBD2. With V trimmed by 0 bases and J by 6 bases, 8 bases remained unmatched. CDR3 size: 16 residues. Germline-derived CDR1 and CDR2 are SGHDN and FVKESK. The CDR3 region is CASSQDHGGGTNEQFF. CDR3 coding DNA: TGTGCCAGCAGCCAAGATCATGGCGGGGGAACCAATGAGCAGTTCTTC.

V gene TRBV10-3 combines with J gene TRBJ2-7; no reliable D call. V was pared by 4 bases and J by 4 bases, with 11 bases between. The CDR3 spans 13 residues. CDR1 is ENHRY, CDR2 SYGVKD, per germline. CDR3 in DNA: TGTGCCATCAGTGGGGGTTGGGGATACGAGCAGTACTTC. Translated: CAISGGWGYEQYF.

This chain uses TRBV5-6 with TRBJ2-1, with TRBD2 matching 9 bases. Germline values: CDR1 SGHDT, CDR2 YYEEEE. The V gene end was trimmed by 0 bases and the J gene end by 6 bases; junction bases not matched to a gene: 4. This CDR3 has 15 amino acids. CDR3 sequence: CASSLVAGEINEQFF. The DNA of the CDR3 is TGTGCCAGCAGCTTGGTAGCGGGAGAAATCAATGAGCAGTTCTTC.

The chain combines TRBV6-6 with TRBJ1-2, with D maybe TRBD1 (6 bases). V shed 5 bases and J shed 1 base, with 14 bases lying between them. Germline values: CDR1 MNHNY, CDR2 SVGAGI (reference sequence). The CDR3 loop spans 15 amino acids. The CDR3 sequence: CASSRRDNLNYGYTF. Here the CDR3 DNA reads TGTGCCAGCAGTCGACGGGACAACCTTAACTATGGCTACACCTTC.

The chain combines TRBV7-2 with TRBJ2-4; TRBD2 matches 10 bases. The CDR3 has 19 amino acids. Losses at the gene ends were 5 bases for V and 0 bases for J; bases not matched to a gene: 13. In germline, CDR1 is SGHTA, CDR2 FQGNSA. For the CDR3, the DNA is TGTGCCAGCAGCAAACCGGGCACTAGCGGGACCCTAGCCAAAAACATTCAGTACTTC. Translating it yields CASSKPGTSGTLAKNIQYF. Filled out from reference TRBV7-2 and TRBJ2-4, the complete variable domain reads GAGVSQSPSNKVTEKGKDVELRCDPISGHTALYWYRQSLGQGLEFLIYFQGNSAPDKSGLPSDRFSAERTGGSVSTLTIQRTQQEDSAVYLCASSKPGTSGTLAKNIQYFGAGTRLSVL.

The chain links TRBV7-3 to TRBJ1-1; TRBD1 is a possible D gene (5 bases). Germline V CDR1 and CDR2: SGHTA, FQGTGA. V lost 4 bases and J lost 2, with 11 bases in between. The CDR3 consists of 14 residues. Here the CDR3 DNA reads TGTGCCAGCAGCTCCGCCGGGGGTAACACTGAAGCTTTCTTT. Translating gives CASSSAGGNTEAFF.

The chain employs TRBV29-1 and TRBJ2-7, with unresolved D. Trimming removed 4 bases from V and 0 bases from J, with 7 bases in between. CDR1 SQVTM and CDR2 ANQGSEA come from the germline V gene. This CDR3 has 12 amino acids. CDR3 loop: CSVVVTSYEQYF. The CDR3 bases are TGCAGCGTTGTGGTCACCTCCTACGAGCAGTACTTC.

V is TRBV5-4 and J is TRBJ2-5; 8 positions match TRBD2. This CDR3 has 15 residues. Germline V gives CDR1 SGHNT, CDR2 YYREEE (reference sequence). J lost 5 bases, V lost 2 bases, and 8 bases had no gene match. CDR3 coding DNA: TGTGCCAGCAGCTTACAGGGACCTAGCGGGGAGACCCAGTACTTC. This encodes CASSLQGPSGETQYF.